The 32 T cell receptor beta chains listed next were all sequenced from one sample in a study of shared clonotypes between healthy human individuals. Libraries were prepared by immunoSEQ multiplex PCR; TCRdb keeps only in-frame clonotypes and omits some of them. The sample has 400,000 to 500,000 clones; about 82% are singletons. Sample: PBMCs. The receptors were gathered from a middle-aged woman in good health. Some clones in this sample may be carry-over from other donors' samples.

The chain recombines TRBV7-2 with TRBJ2-1; D gene ambiguous. CDR3 length: 14 amino acids. Trimming cost V 1 base and J 1 base, with 5 bases left between them. Per germline, CDR1 SGHTA and CDR2 FQGNSA. CDR3 DNA sequence: TGTGCCAGCAGCTTAGACTCATCCTACAATGAGCAGTTCTTC. Protein: CASSLDSSYNEQFF.

J is TRBJ1-1 and V is TRBV5-1, with D unresolved. The CDR3 runs 14 residues. Trimming removed 1 base from V and 4 bases from J, with 11 bases in between. In germline, CDR1 is SGHRS, CDR2 YFSETQ. CDR3 residues: CASSLPGLSTEAFF. The CDR3 DNA sequence: TGCGCCAGCAGCTTGCCCGGGCTGAGCACTGAAGCTTTCTTT.

The genes are TRBV6-1 and TRBJ2-5; no reliable D call. Germline CDR1 and CDR2: MNHNS and SASEGT. The CDR3 runs to 14 residues. V dropped 4 bases and J dropped 5 bases, with 14 bases sitting between them. The DNA of the CDR3 is TGTGCCAGCAGTGGGGGTCCTTTGGGGGAGACCCAGTACTTC. It specifies CASSGGPLGETQYF.

This clone was seen a handful of times. Compared with germline, one end of the junction differs, possibly owing to a read error. Distinct nucleotide sequences in the sample also encode this CDR3. This chain links TRBV18 with TRBJ2-5; a possible D gene is TRBD2 (5 bases). This CDR3 is built from 14 residues. Germline CDR1 is KGHSH and CDR2 is LQKENI. CDR3 nucleotides: TGTGCCAGTTCCCCCTACGAAGAACTAGAGGCCCAGTACTTC. Residues: CASSPYEELEAQYF.

This chain links TRBV4-1 with TRBJ1-3; D is uncertain. Germline CDR1 MGHRA, CDR2 YSYEKL. This CDR3 is built from 16 residues. The V gene lost 1 base and the J gene lost 3 bases, with 13 bases spanning the gap. The CDR3 coding sequence is TGCGCCAGCAGCCAAGCGGTAGGCACGCGTGGAAACACCATATATTTT. Translated, it gives CASSQAVGTRGNTIYF.

The rearrangement uses TRBV27 and TRBJ2-7, with TRBD2 identical over 10 bases. Losses at the gene ends were 5 bases for V and 4 bases for J; bases not matched to a gene: 5. From germline, CDR1 is MNHEY and CDR2 SMNVEV (reference sequence). This CDR3 region has 14 residues. In nucleotides, the CDR3 is TGTGCCAGCAGTATAGCGGGAGGACTGTACGAGCAGTACTTC. This gives the protein CASSIAGGLYEQYF.

A few counts support this clone. The rearrangement links TRBV5-6 to TRBJ1-3; D is perhaps TRBD1 (5 bases). The CDR3 extends over 14 amino acids. Per the germline V gene, CDR1 is SGHDT and CDR2 is YYEEEE. Trimming pared 6 bases from V and 0 bases from J, leaving 10 bases between. The CDR3 sequence is CASKGRFSGNTIYF. CDR3 coding DNA: TGTGCCAGCAAGGGACGTTTCTCTGGAAACACCATATATTTT.

This clone was picked up a small number of times. This sequence joins TRBV6-4 and TRBJ2-2; the D is unclear. The V end lost 0 bases, the J end lost 2 bases, and 10 bases lay between the germline ends. This CDR3 region has 16 residues. The germline V gene has CDR1 MRHNA and CDR2 SNTAGT. CDR3 amino acids: CASSDSSVTNTGELFF. The CDR3 DNA is TGTGCCAGCAGTGACTCGTCAGTGACTAACACCGGGGAGCTGTTTTTT.

A word on this clone: Other nucleotide sequences from this sample produce the same CDR3. The chain has TRBV29-1 and TRBJ1-2, with D unclear. Germline CDR1 and CDR2: SQVTM and ANQGSEA. CDR3 length equals 10 residues. The V gene lost 0 bases and the J gene lost 8 bases, with 4 bases spanning the gap. CDR3 protein: CSVEEGGYTF. The CDR3, as DNA: TGCAGCGTTGAAGAGGGGGGCTACACCTTC. Full variable domain (missing parts from reference TRBV29-1 and TRBJ1-2): SAVISQKPSRDICQRGTSLTIQCQVDSQVTMMFWYRQQPGQSLTLIATANQGSEATYESGFVIDKFPISRPNLTFSTLTVSNMSPEDSSIYLCSVEEGGYTFGSGTRLTVV.

J is TRBJ1-2 and V is TRBV30; D is ambiguous. Per the germline V gene, CDR1 is GTSNPN and CDR2 is SVGIG (reference sequence). Trimming shortened V by 1 base and J by 2 bases, and 5 bases separated the two germline ends. CDR3 length: 12 amino acids. The CDR3 bases are TGTGCCTGGAGTGCGGGAAACTATGGCTACACCTTC. Amino acid sequence: CAWSAGNYGYTF.

The chain couples TRBV29-1 to TRBJ2-1; D unresolved. There are 10 residues in the CDR3. V lost 5 bases and J 7 bases, leaving 6 bases between the germline ends. Germline V gene lookup returns CDR1 SQVTM and CDR2 ANQGSEA. The CDR3 protein is CSVLWNEQFF. The CDR3 coding sequence is TGCAGCGTTCTATGGAATGAGCAGTTCTTC.

The chain recombines TRBV4-2 with TRBJ2-2; the D is unclear. The length of the CDR3 is 16 residues. CDR1 and CDR2 from the germline V gene are LGHNA and YNFKEQ. With 0 bases removed from V and 5 bases from J, the gap between germline ends came to 13 bases. CDR3 residues: CASSQEPTGGTGELFF. CDR3 DNA: TGTGCCAGCAGCCAAGAGCCAACCGGTGGGACCGGGGAGCTGTTTTTT.

This clone was picked up a small number of times. This chain joins TRBV5-6 and TRBJ2-3; 8 bases are shared with TRBD2. Trimming at V came to 2 bases and at J to 2 bases, leaving 13 bases not matched to a gene. Germline loops: CDR1 SGHDT, CDR2 YYEEEE. This CDR3 comprises 18 residues. The DNA of the CDR3 is TGTGCCAGCAGCTTCGTACTAGCGGTGGGGCTCAACACAGATACGCAGTATTTT. It codes for CASSFVLAVGLNTDTQYF.

The chain has TRBV5-6 and TRBJ1-5; D not resolved. The germline V and J ends were trimmed by 4 bases and 10 bases, with 15 bases remaining between them. The V gene's germline CDR1 is SGHDT and CDR2 YYEEEE. The CDR3 contains 13 residues. The CDR3 DNA is TGTGCCAGCAGCGTGACTCAGTCGGGACCCCAGCATTTT. Its protein product is CASSVTQSGPQHF.

The gene calls are TRBV19 and TRBJ2-7, with a tentative D call TRBD1 (5 bases). The V end lost 3 bases, the J end lost 2 bases, and 14 bases lay between the germline ends. Germline CDR1 is LNHDA and CDR2 is SQIVND (reference sequence). This CDR3 is 15 amino acids long. CDR3 sequence reads: CASSIGHPRTYEQYF. CDR3 DNA: TGTGCCAGTAGTATCGGACACCCTCGAACCTACGAGCAGTACTTC.

Comment on this clone: A far more abundant clone sits one base away, making this likely a read error. The V call is TRBV4-3, the J call TRBJ2-5; perhaps TRBD2 as D (6 bases). V shed 2 bases and J shed 13 bases, with 20 bases lying between them. Germline CDR1 and CDR2: LGHNA and YSLEER. The CDR3 consists of 14 residues. CDR3 bases: TGCGCCAGCAGCCAATTTGCGGGGCCCTACGAGCGGTACTTC. As protein: CASSQFAGPYERYF.

This chain joins TRBV19 and TRBJ1-2; TRBD1 matches at 7 bases. CDR1 and CDR2 (germline): LNHDA, SQIVND (reference sequence). The CDR3 sequence is 15 residues long. The trim removed 1 base at V and 1 base at J, leaving 3 bases unmatched. The CDR3 loop is CASSIATGINYGYTF. For the CDR3, the DNA is TGTGCCAGTAGTATAGCGACAGGGATTAACTATGGCTACACCTTC. The whole variable domain, filled in from reference TRBV19 and TRBJ1-2, reads DGGITQSPKYLFRKEGQNVTLSCEQNLNHDAMYWYRQDPGQGLRLIYYSQIVNDFQKGDIAEGYSVSREKKESFPLTVTSAQKNPTAFYLCASSIATGINYGYTFGSGTRLTVV.

The V and J genes are TRBV18 and TRBJ2-3, with TRBD2 matching 13 bases. The CDR3 runs 17 residues. V trimming: 2 bases; J trimming: 3 bases; junction bases outside the gene matches: 5. Germline values: CDR1 KGHSH, CDR2 LQKENI. CDR3 loop: CASSPRVTSGRTDTQYF. The CDR3 DNA is TGTGCCAGCTCACCAAGGGTGACTAGCGGGAGGACAGATACGCAGTATTTT. The full variable domain, its missing parts supplied by reference TRBV18 and TRBJ2-3, is NAGVMQNPRHLVRRRGQEARLRCSPMKGHSHVYWYRQLPEEGLKFMVYLQKENIIDESGMPKERFSAEFPKEGPSILRIQQVVRGDSAAYFCASSPRVTSGRTDTQYFGPGTRLTVL.

The CDR3 reads CASSLPGKNTEAFF. DNA of the CDR3: TGCGCCAGCAGCCTCCCAGGGAAGAACACTGAAGCTTTCTTT. The V and J genes are TRBV5-1 and TRBJ1-1; D might be TRBD1 (5 bases). CDR1 is SGHRS and CDR2 is YFSETQ in the germline V gene. This CDR3 comprises 14 residues. Trimming pared 4 bases from V and 1 base from J, leaving 11 bases between.

Worth noting for this clone: This sequence is one base from a far larger clone and is likely a read error. Other DNA sequences in the same sample also yield this CDR3. The chain joins TRBV7-9 to TRBJ2-5; D gene uncertain. Germline CDR1 SEHNR, CDR2 FQNEAQ (reference sequence). CDR3 length: 11 amino acids. V gave up 5 bases and J gave up 5 bases, with 6 bases separating them. CDR3 coding DNA: TGTGCCAGCAGCCCCCAGGAGACCCAGTACTTC. Its protein is CASSPQETQYF.

J is TRBJ2-7 and V is TRBV7-8; TRBD2 agrees at 10 bases. The CDR3 totals 16 residues. In germline, CDR1 is SGHVS, CDR2 FQNEAQ. Trimming at V came to 0 bases and at J to 7 bases, leaving 9 bases not matched to a gene. CDR3 amino acids: CASSLAGTSDVWEQYF. The CDR3 region has the DNA TGTGCCAGCAGCTTAGCCGGGACTAGCGATGTTTGGGAGCAGTACTTC. Full variable domain (missing parts from reference TRBV7-8 and TRBJ2-7): GAGVSQSPRYKVAKRGQDVALRCDPISGHVSLFWYQQALGQGPEFLTYFQNEAQLDKSGLPSDRFFAERPEGSVSTLKIQRTQQEDSAVYLCASSLAGTSDVWEQYFGPGTRLTVT.

This sequence joins TRBV28 and TRBJ2-7; 9 bases fit TRBD1. Germline values: CDR1 MDHEN, CDR2 SYDVKM. With 6 bases clipped from V and 3 bases from J, the junction kept 6 bases outside the gene matches. The CDR3 has 14 residues. The CDR3 protein is CASSRDRAIYEQYF. The CDR3 nucleotides are TGTGCCAGCAGCCGGGACAGGGCGATCTACGAGCAGTACTTC.

The chain employs TRBV5-1 and TRBJ2-7, with 7 bases matching TRBD1. Germline V gives CDR1 SGHRS, CDR2 YFSETQ. The CDR3 length is 16 residues. Unmatched junction bases numbered 9, after V lost 0 bases and J lost 3 bases. CDR3 coding DNA: TGCGCCAGCAGCTTGGGCCGACAGGGCCTTCACTACGAGCAGTACTTC. It encodes CASSLGRQGLHYEQYF. Together with reference TRBV5-1 and TRBJ2-7, the CDR3 gives the full variable domain: KAGVTQTPRYLIKTRGQQVTLSCSPISGHRSVSWYQQTPGQGLQFLFEYFSETQRNKGNFPGRFSGRQFSNSRSEMNVSTLELGDSALYLCASSLGRQGLHYEQYFGPGTRLTVT.

The V gene is TRBV11-2, the J gene TRBJ2-2, with D hard to call. This CDR3 is built from 13 residues. Trimming shortened V by 4 bases and J by 5 bases, and 8 bases separated the two germline ends. Germline values: CDR1 SGHAT, CDR2 FQNNGV. CDR3 bases: TGTGCCAGCAGCTCCTACGGGACCGGGGAGCTGTTTTTT. Translating it yields CASSSYGTGELFF.

In its sample, this clone was seen once. This chain joins TRBV7-2 and TRBJ2-2, with 8 bases lining up with TRBD2. In germline, CDR1 is SGHTA, CDR2 FQGNSA. V shed 2 bases and J 6 bases; nucleotides not matched to a gene: 8. The CDR3 spans 16 residues. CDR3 sequence reads: CASSLWAGGLAGELFF. CDR3 DNA: TGTGCCAGCAGCTTATGGGCGGGAGGACTCGCCGGGGAGCTGTTTTTT.

This sequence joins TRBV14 and TRBJ2-1; D is unresolved. Germline assignment: CDR1 SGHDN and CDR2 FVKESK. This CDR3 spans 14 amino acids. Trimming shortened V by 3 bases and J by 4 bases, and 10 bases separated the two germline ends. The CDR3 sequence is CASSQVTTYNEQFF. The CDR3 DNA sequence: TGTGCCAGCAGCCAGGTGACCACTTACAATGAGCAGTTCTTC.

This clone was picked up a small number of times. The chain joins TRBV7-9 to TRBJ2-1, with 7 bases identical to TRBD1. This CDR3 has 15 amino acids. CDR1 is SEHNR, CDR2 FQNEAQ, per germline (reference sequence). The junction had 6 bases not matched to a gene; V was cut back by 5 bases and J by 2 bases. The CDR3 here is CASSARQGAYNEQFF. The CDR3 bases are TGTGCCAGCAGCGCCAGACAGGGAGCCTACAATGAGCAGTTCTTC.

The chain couples TRBV28 to TRBJ1-2, with D unclear. The CDR3 extends over 12 amino acids. The germline CDR1 and CDR2 sequences are MDHEN and SYDVKM. The ends were cut back, 4 bases at V and 2 bases at J, with 5 bases in the middle. The CDR3 sequence is CASSSDNYGYTF. The CDR3 coding sequence is TGTGCCAGCAGTTCAGACAACTATGGCTACACCTTC.

This clone was detected a few times. V usage is TRBV27 and J usage is TRBJ2-7, with 11 bases fitting TRBD2. V shed 0 bases and J 7 bases; nucleotides not matched to a gene: 5. CDR3 length equals 15 residues. Germline CDR1 is MNHEY and CDR2 is SMNVEV (reference sequence). CDR3 amino acids: CASSLSGTSGGEQYF. The CDR3 DNA sequence: TGTGCCAGCAGTTTATCCGGGACTAGCGGCGGGGAGCAGTACTTC.

This chain links TRBV18 with TRBJ1-2; D gene uncertain. Germline V lookup: CDR1 KGHSH, CDR2 LQKENI. The CDR3 loop spans 14 amino acids. V lost 3 bases to trimming and J lost 4 bases, with 12 bases between them. CDR3 sequence (DNA): TGTGCCAGCTCACCCTTAGAGCAGTCCTATGGCTACACCTTC. Protein: CASSPLEQSYGYTF.

The table lists this clone with many counts. V gene TRBV7-2 combines with J gene TRBJ1-5; 7 bases line up with TRBD1. CDR1 is SGHTA, CDR2 FQGNSA, per germline. J lost 1 base, V lost 2 bases, and 2 bases had no gene match. The CDR3 length is 15 residues. CDR3 residues: CASSLTTGSNQPQHF. The DNA of the CDR3 is TGTGCCAGCAGCTTAACGACAGGGAGCAATCAGCCCCAGCATTTT.

This clone was counted a single time. This chain's CDR3 is CASSPGTGDEKLFF. The CDR3 bases are TGTGCCAGTAGTCCCGGGACAGGGGATGAAAAACTGTTTTTT. This chain uses TRBV19 with TRBJ1-4, with 10 bases lining up with TRBD1. Germline lookup yields CDR1 LNHDA and CDR2 SQIVND (reference sequence). The CDR3 covers 14 residues. The junction had 3 bases not matched to a gene; V was cut back by 5 bases and J by 6 bases.